Below, one TCR beta chain is given with its context. The antigen remains unidentified. This record belongs to a study of CD8+ T cells in alopecia areata. Study-wide results and caveats: Normal scalp showed lower clonality than lesional scalp, especially alopecia totalis/universalis. Relative to mice, TCR sharing across patients was less clear, a difference possibly HLA-related.

RNA was isolated and reverse transcribed to cDNA, the sequencing template. Sequenced by immunoSEQ multiplex PCR; TCRdb stores in-frame clones only, minus some. The sample contains 6,000 to 8,500 clones, 55% to 75% of which appear only once. CD25+CD127- cells were obtained by sorting CD4+ cells, for a handful of patients. Peripheral blood samples and lesional scalp punch biopsies were obtained from alopecia areata patients. Germline lookup yields CDR1 MNHNS and CDR2 SASEGT. The CDR3 has 12 amino acids. Trimming left V 6 bases short and J 2 bases short, with 8 bases between. Sequencing input: CD4+ Tregs sorted from blood. This receptor was obtained from a human donor with alopecia areata. J is TRBJ2-7 and V is TRBV6-1; D remains ambiguous. CDR3 coding DNA: TGTGCCAGCAGACCGAACACCTACGAGCAGTACTTC. Encoded protein: CASRPNTYEQYF.